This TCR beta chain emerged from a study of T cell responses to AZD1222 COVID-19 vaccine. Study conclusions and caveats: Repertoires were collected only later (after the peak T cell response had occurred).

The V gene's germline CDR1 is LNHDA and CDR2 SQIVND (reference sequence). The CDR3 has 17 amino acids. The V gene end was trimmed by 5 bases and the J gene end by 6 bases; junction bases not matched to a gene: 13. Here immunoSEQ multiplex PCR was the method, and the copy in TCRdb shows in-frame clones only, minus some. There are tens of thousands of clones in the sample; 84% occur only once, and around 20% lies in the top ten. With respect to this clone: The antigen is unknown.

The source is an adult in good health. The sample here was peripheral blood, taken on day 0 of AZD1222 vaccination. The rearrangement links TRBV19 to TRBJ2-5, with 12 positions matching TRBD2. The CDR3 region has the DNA TGTGCCAGTAGTGCACCTAGCGGGGGGGCCAAAAAGAAGACCCAGTACTTC. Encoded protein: CASSAPSGGAKKKTQYF.